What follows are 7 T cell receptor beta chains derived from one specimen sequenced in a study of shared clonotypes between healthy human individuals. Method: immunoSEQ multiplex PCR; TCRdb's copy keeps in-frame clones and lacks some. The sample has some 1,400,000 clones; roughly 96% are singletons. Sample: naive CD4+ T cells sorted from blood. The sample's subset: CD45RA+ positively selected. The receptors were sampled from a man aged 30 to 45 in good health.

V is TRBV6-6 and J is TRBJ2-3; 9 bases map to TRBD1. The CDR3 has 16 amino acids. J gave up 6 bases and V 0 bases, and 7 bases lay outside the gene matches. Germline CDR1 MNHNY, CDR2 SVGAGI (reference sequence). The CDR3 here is CASSYSRGQGADTQYF. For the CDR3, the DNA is TGTGCCAGCAGTTACTCGAGGGGACAGGGAGCGGATACGCAGTATTTT.

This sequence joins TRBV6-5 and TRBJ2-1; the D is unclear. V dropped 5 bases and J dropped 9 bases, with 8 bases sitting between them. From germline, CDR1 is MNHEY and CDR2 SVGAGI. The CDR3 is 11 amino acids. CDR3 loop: CASSRVGEQFF. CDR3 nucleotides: TGTGCCAGCAGTCGGGTGGGTGAGCAGTTCTTC.

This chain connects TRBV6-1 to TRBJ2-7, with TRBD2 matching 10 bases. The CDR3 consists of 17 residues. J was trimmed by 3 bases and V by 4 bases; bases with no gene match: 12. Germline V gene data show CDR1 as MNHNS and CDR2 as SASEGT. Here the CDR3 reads CASSVGQVGLADYEQYF. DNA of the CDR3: TGTGCCAGCAGTGTAGGACAGGTAGGACTAGCGGACTACGAGCAGTACTTC.

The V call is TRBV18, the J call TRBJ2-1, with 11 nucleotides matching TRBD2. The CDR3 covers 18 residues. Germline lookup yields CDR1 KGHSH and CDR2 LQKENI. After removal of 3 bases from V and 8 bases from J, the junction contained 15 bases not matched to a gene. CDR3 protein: CASSPPPPRLAGIYEQFF. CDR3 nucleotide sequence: TGTGCCAGCTCACCTCCCCCGCCTCGACTAGCGGGAATCTATGAGCAGTTCTTC. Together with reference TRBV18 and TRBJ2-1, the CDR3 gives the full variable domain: NAGVMQNPRHLVRRRGQEARLRCSPMKGHSHVYWYRQLPEEGLKFMVYLQKENIIDESGMPKERFSAEFPKEGPSILRIQQVVRGDSAAYFCASSPPPPRLAGIYEQFFGPGTRLTVL.

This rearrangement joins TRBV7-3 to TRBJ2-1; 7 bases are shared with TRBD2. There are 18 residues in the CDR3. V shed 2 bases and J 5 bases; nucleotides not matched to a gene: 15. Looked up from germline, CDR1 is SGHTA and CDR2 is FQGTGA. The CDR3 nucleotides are TGTGCCAGCAGCTTACCTCCCCTGGGGGGGAGTACCCACAATGAGCAGTTCTTC. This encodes CASSLPPLGGSTHNEQFF.

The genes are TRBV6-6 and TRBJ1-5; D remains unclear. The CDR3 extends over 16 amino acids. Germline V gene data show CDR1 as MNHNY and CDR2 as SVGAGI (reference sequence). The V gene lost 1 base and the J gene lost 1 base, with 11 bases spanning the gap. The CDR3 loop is CASSYYPLGSNQPQHF. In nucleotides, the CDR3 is TGTGCCAGCAGTTACTACCCCCTGGGGAGCAATCAGCCCCAGCATTTT.

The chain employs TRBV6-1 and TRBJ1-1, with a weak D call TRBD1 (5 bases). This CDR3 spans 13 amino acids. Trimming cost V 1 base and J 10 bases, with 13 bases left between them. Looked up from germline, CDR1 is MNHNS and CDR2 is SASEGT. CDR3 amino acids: CASSEGNGRGAFF. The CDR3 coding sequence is TGTGCCAGCAGTGAAGGGAATGGGAGGGGAGCTTTCTTT.